Shown below are 26 T cell receptor beta chains from a single sample sequenced in a study of CD8 T cells in Susac syndrome. RNA in amounts of roughly 0.5 to 1 ug was reverse transcribed with random hexamers. TCRdb fed the immunoSEQ multiplex PCR reads into MiXCR, producing one record per CDR3 protein. This sample yields fewer than 100,000 distinct CDR3 sequences, of which 91% are seen a single time; less than 0.55% belongs to the top ten. Sequencing input: CD8+ T cells from PBMCs. The receptor source for this set is a human donor with multiple sclerosis.

CDR3 sequence reads: CASSSGRSSYNEQFF. The CDR3 nucleotides are TGTGCCAGCAGCTCGGGACGGAGCTCCTACAATGAGCAGTTCTTC. The J gene is TRBJ2-1, the V gene TRBV13, with D perhaps given as TRBD1 or TRBD2 (5 bases each). The V end was cut by 4 bases, the J end by 0 bases, with 10 bases between. The CDR3 loop spans 15 amino acids. Germline loops: CDR1 PRHDT, CDR2 FYEKMQ (reference sequence).

The chain couples TRBV9 to TRBJ2-1; D might be TRBD2 (5 bases). There are 12 residues in the CDR3. Trimming stripped 1 base from V and 9 bases from J, with 8 bases between. Germline values: CDR1 SGDLS, CDR2 YYNGEE. CDR3 DNA sequence: TGTGCCAGCAGCGTAAAAGCGGCTGAGCAGTTCTTC. The encoded protein is CASSVKAAEQFF.

J is TRBJ2-7 and V is TRBV12-3 or TRBV12-4, with 8 bases that match TRBD1. V trimming: 6 bases; J trimming: 5 bases; junction bases outside the gene matches: 3. The CDR3 consists of 12 residues. The CDR3 is CASRVTGDEQYF. The DNA of the CDR3 is TGTGCCAGCAGGGTGACAGGGGACGAGCAGTACTTC.

This clonotype has a handful of counts. The chain links TRBV27 to TRBJ1-6; weak D call: TRBD1 (6 bases). The CDR3 is made up of 14 amino acids. Germline-derived CDR1 and CDR2 are MNHEY and SMNVEV (reference sequence). Trimming shortened V by 4 bases and J by 7 bases, and 11 bases separated the two germline ends. The CDR3 loop reads CASSYQGINSPLHF. In DNA, the CDR3 is TGTGCCAGCAGTTATCAGGGGATCAATTCACCCCTCCACTTT.

The V call is TRBV4-3, the J call TRBJ2-1, with D hard to call. The CDR3 covers 13 residues. V was cut by 0 bases and J by 11 bases, with 11 bases left in between. The V gene's germline CDR1 is LGHNA and CDR2 YSLEER. The CDR3 nucleotides read TGCGCCAGCAGCCAAGATCAGCGATATCAGCAGTTCTTC. Residues: CASSQDQRYQQFF.

This clonotype was counted a single time. The J gene is TRBJ1-5, the V gene TRBV27; D call uncertain. This CDR3 contains 15 residues. V shed 5 bases and J shed 0 bases, with 11 bases lying between them. From germline, CDR1 is MNHEY and CDR2 SMNVEV (reference sequence). CDR3 in amino acids: CASSSLPYSNQPQHF. The CDR3 DNA sequence: TGTGCCAGCAGTAGTCTCCCCTATAGCAATCAGCCCCAGCATTTT.

The rearrangement links TRBV7-6 to TRBJ2-2, with D maybe TRBD1 (6 bases). V lost 3 bases, J lost 1 base, and 6 bases lay in between. Germline CDR1 and CDR2: SGHVS and FNYEAQ. The CDR3 is 14 amino acids. The CDR3 reads CASSLGQNTGELFF. The CDR3 DNA follows: TGTGCCAGCAGCTTGGGACAGAACACCGGGGAGCTGTTTTTT.

CDR3 protein: CAWSQFAGEGQPQHF. In DNA form, the CDR3 reads TGTGCCTGGAGTCAGTTTGCGGGGGAGGGTCAGCCCCAGCATTTT. The chain combines TRBV30 with TRBJ1-5; D may be TRBD1 (5 bases). This CDR3 spans 15 amino acids. Germline-derived CDR1 and CDR2 are GTSNPN and SVGIG (reference sequence). The V end was cut by 2 bases, the J end by 6 bases, with 17 bases between.

V and J are TRBV11-2 and TRBJ1-4, with a weak D call TRBD1 (6 bases). This CDR3 is 16 amino acids long. Trimming removed 2 bases from V and 5 bases from J, with 15 bases in between. Germline CDR1 reads SGHAT; CDR2 reads FQNNGV. CDR3 sequence: CASSLFTTGPNEKLFF. The CDR3 coding sequence is TGTGCCAGCAGCTTATTTACTACAGGGCCAAATGAAAAACTGTTTTTT. The complete variable domain, with remaining parts taken from reference TRBV11-2 and TRBJ1-4, reads EAGVAQSPRYKIIEKRQSVAFWCNPISGHATLYWYQQILGQGPKLLIQFQNNGVVDDSQLPKDRFSAERLKGVDSTLKIQPAKLEDSAVYLCASSLFTTGPNEKLFFGSGTQLSVL.

The chain is built from TRBV20-1 and TRBJ2-6; D could derive from TRBD1 or TRBD2 (5 bases each). The V end was cut by 0 bases, the J end by 0 bases, with 12 bases between. Germline-derived CDR1 and CDR2 are DFQATT and SNEGSKA (reference sequence). This CDR3 is 17 amino acids long. The CDR3 DNA reads as TGCAGTGCTAGAGATCATGAGGGGAGCTCTGGGGCCAACGTCCTGACTTTC. The encoded protein is CSARDHEGSSGANVLTF.

This clonotype was counted between two and nine times. The chain is built from TRBV28 and TRBJ2-1; 7 bases map to TRBD1. CDR3 size: 13 residues. Germline values: CDR1 MDHEN, CDR2 SYDVKM. J was trimmed by 4 bases and V by 5 bases; bases with no gene match: 2. The chain's CDR3 is CASSPDRYNEQFF. The CDR3 DNA follows: TGTGCCAGCAGTCCGGACAGGTACAATGAGCAGTTCTTC.

This clonotype was found once. The chain couples TRBV5-4 to TRBJ1-1, with D maybe TRBD1 (5 bases). Germline assignment: CDR1 SGHNT and CDR2 YYREEE (reference sequence). The V gene lost 0 bases and the J gene lost 3 bases, with 21 bases spanning the gap. The CDR3 is 18 residues long. The CDR3 sequence is CASSLDLSRDFDDTEAFF. CDR3 nucleotide sequence: TGTGCCAGCAGCTTGGACCTTTCTAGGGACTTTGACGACACTGAAGCTTTCTTT. Using reference TRBV5-4 and TRBJ1-1 for the parts outside the CDR3, the full variable domain is ETGVTQSPTHLIKTRGQQVTLRCSSQSGHNTVSWYQQALGQGPQFIFQYYREEENGRGNFPPRFSGLQFPNYSSELNVNALELDDSALYLCASSLDLSRDFDDTEAFFGQGTRLTVV.

V and J are TRBV27 and TRBJ2-1, with D maybe TRBD2 (6 bases). Per germline, CDR1 MNHEY and CDR2 SMNVEV (reference sequence). The CDR3 is made up of 14 amino acids. V was cut by 7 bases and J by 2 bases, with 12 bases left in between. This CDR3 is CASTRGSTYNEQFF. Written as DNA, the CDR3 is TGTGCCAGCACTCGGGGGTCAACCTACAATGAGCAGTTCTTC.

This CDR3 reads CASSMMVDRTNEKLFF. The CDR3 coding sequence is TGTGCCAGTAGTATGATGGTCGATCGAACTAATGAAAAACTGTTTTTT. V usage is TRBV19 and J usage is TRBJ1-4; D call uncertain. The germline V gene has CDR1 LNHDA and CDR2 SQIVND (reference sequence). V was cut by 3 bases and J by 1 base, with 12 bases left in between. CDR3 length: 16 residues.

The V call is TRBV7-9, the J call TRBJ1-1, with D possibly matching TRBD1 (6 bases). The CDR3 consists of 16 residues. Germline V lookup: CDR1 SEHNR, CDR2 FQNEAQ (reference sequence). V was cut by 5 bases and J by 4 bases, with 20 bases left in between. CDR3 loop: CASSPFGGALGTEAFF. The CDR3 DNA follows: TGTGCCAGCAGCCCGTTTGGGGGGGCGCTGGGCACTGAAGCTTTCTTT.

The chain recombines TRBV5-1 with TRBJ2-1; no clear D. Germline V CDR1 and CDR2: SGHRS, YFSETQ. The CDR3 runs 16 residues. The V end lost 4 bases, the J end lost 5 bases, and 19 bases lay between the germline ends. In DNA form, the CDR3 reads TGCGCCAGCAGCCCGGATGGCGTCGGCACCAACAATGAGCAGTTCTTC. As protein: CASSPDGVGTNNEQFF. The whole variable domain, filled in from reference TRBV5-1 and TRBJ2-1, reads KAGVTQTPRYLIKTRGQQVTLSCSPISGHRSVSWYQQTPGQGLQFLFEYFSETQRNKGNFPGRFSGRQFSNSRSEMNVSTLELGDSALYLCASSPDGVGTNNEQFFGPGTRLTVL.

J is TRBJ1-2 and V is TRBV12-3 or TRBV12-4; the match to TRBD1 covers 8 bases. The CDR3 consists of 14 residues. The ends lost 4 bases at V and 1 base at J; junction bases unmatched: 2. The CDR3 nucleotides read TGTGCCAGCAGTTCAGGGGGCCTTAACTATGGCTACACCTTC. It encodes CASSSGGLNYGYTF.

V usage is TRBV16 and J usage is TRBJ2-7; a weak D match, TRBD1 (5 bases). V lost 1 base and J lost 0, with 10 bases in between. Germline V gives CDR1 KGHSY, CDR2 FQNENV. The CDR3 length is 15 residues. Here the CDR3 reads CASSQWHRSSYEQYF. For the CDR3, the DNA is TGTGCCAGCAGCCAATGGCACAGGAGCTCCTACGAGCAGTACTTC.

The CDR3 DNA reads TGCAGTGCCCAGACAGAGGGAAAGGACTACGAGCAGTACTTC. Its protein product is CSAQTEGKDYEQYF. This chain connects TRBV20-1 to TRBJ2-7; D tentatively reads TRBD1 or TRBD2 (5 bases each). This CDR3 is built from 14 residues. V gave up 6 bases and J gave up 3 bases, with 18 bases separating them. Germline V gives CDR1 DFQATT, CDR2 SNEGSKA (reference sequence).

This clonotype was recorded once. The chain combines TRBV30 with TRBJ1-2, with 8 bases fitting TRBD1. The CDR3 runs 13 residues. Losses at the gene ends were 8 bases for V and 13 bases for J; bases not matched to a gene: 18. From germline, CDR1 is GTSNPN and CDR2 SVGIG (reference sequence). Written as DNA, the CDR3 is TGTGCCACACTAGGCGCAGGGGGCGCGGGAACCACCTTC. Translating it yields CATLGAGGAGTTF.

This chain uses TRBV7-9 with TRBJ2-1; 7 nucleotides match TRBD1. Germline V gene sequence: CDR1 SEHNR, CDR2 FQNEAQ (reference sequence). The CDR3 runs to 14 residues. V lost 10 bases, J lost 9 bases, and 15 bases stayed unmatched. In DNA form, the CDR3 reads TGTGCCACCCAAGCGGACCCGAACAGGGGTGAGCAGTTCTTC. Its protein is CATQADPNRGEQFF.

This chain uses TRBV20-1 with TRBJ1-1; TRBD1 aligns across 8 bases. This CDR3 is 14 amino acids long. Germline V gene sequence: CDR1 DFQATT, CDR2 SNEGSKA (reference sequence). The V and J ends lost 2 bases and 2 bases, in that order; junction bases with no gene match: 4. The CDR3 spells CSARLTGENTEAFF. The CDR3 nucleotides are TGCAGTGCTAGACTGACAGGGGAAAACACTGAAGCTTTCTTT.

The chain combines TRBV3-1 with TRBJ2-7; unclear D gene. The CDR3 spans 14 residues. The ends were cut back, 0 bases at V and 6 bases at J, with 12 bases in the middle. Germline V gene sequence: CDR1 LGHDT, CDR2 YNNKEL (reference sequence). CDR3 coding DNA: TGTGCCAGCAGCCAAGATGTAGGGTTCGGCGAGCAGTACTTC. As protein: CASSQDVGFGEQYF.

The chain employs TRBV3-1 and TRBJ2-7, with no clear D. The germline V gene encodes CDR1 LGHDT and CDR2 YNNKEL (reference sequence). The CDR3 covers 12 residues. V lost 5 bases and J lost 4, with 9 bases in between. This CDR3 reads CASSTVPYEQYF. Here the CDR3 DNA reads TGTGCCAGCAGCACTGTGCCTTACGAGCAGTACTTC.

J is TRBJ2-1 and V is TRBV9; D is unclear. In germline, CDR1 is SGDLS, CDR2 YYNGEE. The V end was cut by 0 bases, the J end by 15 bases, with 19 bases between. The CDR3 loop spans 14 amino acids. CDR3 region: CASSVERTPSDLFF. CDR3 DNA sequence: TGTGCCAGCAGCGTAGAAAGGACCCCGTCGGATCTGTTCTTC.

The rearrangement uses TRBV28 and TRBJ2-7, with TRBD1 identical over 7 bases. The CDR3 spans 14 residues. The V gene end was trimmed by 3 bases and the J gene end by 3 bases; junction bases not matched to a gene: 5. CDR1 and CDR2 (germline): MDHEN, SYDVKM. The CDR3 region has the DNA TGTGCCAGCAGTTTTGAGGGGGCGGACTACGAGCAGTACTTC. The encoded protein is CASSFEGADYEQYF.